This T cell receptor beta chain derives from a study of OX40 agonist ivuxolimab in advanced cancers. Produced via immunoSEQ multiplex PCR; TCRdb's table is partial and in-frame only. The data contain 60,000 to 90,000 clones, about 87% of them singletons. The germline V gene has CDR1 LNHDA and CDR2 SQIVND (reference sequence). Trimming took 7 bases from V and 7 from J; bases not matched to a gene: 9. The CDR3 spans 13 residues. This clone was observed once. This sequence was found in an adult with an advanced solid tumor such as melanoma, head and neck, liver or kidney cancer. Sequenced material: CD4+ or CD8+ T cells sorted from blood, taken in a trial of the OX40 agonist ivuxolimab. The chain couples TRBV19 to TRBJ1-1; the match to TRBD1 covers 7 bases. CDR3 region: CASIPPDRVEAFF. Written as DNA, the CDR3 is TGTGCCAGTATACCGCCTGACAGGGTTGAAGCTTTCTTT.